These 4 T cell receptor beta chains came from one sample sequenced in a study of T cells in Graves' hyperthyroidism and ophthalmopathy. Amplification yielded TCR beta CDR3 regions, with RNA transcripts as the source. TCR CDR3 underwent first-round RT-PCR with the HTBI primer set. TCRdb reprocessed the multiplex PCR reads via MiXCR and lists one record per CDR3 protein. This sample has about 270,000 distinct CDR3 sequences, with approximately 26% found just once. Sequenced input: blood. Receptor source: a man aged 35-49 years with Graves' hyperthyroidism that later progressed to Graves' ophthalmopathy.

The sample holds many counts of this clonotype. This sequence joins TRBV7-3 and TRBJ2-5; 11 positions agree with TRBD2. The V segment lost 2 bases and the J segment 0 bases; nucleotides outside the gene matches: 2. This CDR3 has 16 amino acids. Germline V gives CDR1 SGHTA, CDR2 FQGTGA. The CDR3 coding sequence is TGTGCCAGCAGCTTAGGGGGACTAGCGGACCAAGAGACCCAGTACTTC. Its translation: CASSLGGLADQETQYF.

The chain employs TRBV28 and TRBJ1-5, with 12 bases lining up with TRBD1. The CDR3 covers 16 residues. Germline trimming cut 4 bases from V and 7 bases from J; bases unmatched to any gene: 8. Germline CDR1 and CDR2: MDHEN and SYDVKM. CDR3 residues: CASSSQGQGAGQPQHF. The CDR3 DNA follows: TGTGCCAGCAGTTCTCAGGGACAGGGGGCCGGGCAGCCCCAGCATTTT.

The rearrangement uses TRBV12-3 or TRBV12-4 and TRBJ1-2; D remains ambiguous. This CDR3 is built from 14 residues. The V gene lost 6 bases and the J gene lost 8 bases, with 19 bases spanning the gap. The CDR3 protein is CASSLVSERLGYTF. CDR3 nucleotide sequence: TGTGCCAGCAGCCTGGTTTCGGAACGACTAGGCTACACCTTC.

This clonotype was picked up many times. The gene calls are TRBV9 and TRBJ1-5, with TRBD1 matching 10 bases. This CDR3 has 15 residues. Trimming removed 0 bases from V and 7 bases from J; junction bases left unmatched: 4. The germline V gene has CDR1 SGDLS and CDR2 YYNGEE. The CDR3, as DNA: TGTGCCAGCAGCGTAGGACAGGGGGCAGGGCAGCCCCAGCATTTT. Protein product: CASSVGQGAGQPQHF.